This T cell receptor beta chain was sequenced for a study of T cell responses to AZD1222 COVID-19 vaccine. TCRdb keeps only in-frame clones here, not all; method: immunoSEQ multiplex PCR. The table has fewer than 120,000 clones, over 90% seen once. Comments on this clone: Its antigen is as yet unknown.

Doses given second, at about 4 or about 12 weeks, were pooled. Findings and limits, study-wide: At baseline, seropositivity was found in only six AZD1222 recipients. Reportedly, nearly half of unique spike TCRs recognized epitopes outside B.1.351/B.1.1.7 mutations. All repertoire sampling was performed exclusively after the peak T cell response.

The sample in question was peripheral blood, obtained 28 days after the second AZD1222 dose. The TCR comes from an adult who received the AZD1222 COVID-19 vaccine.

CDR3 amino acids: CASSLYTPVAYGYTF. In DNA form, the CDR3 reads TGTGCCAGCAGCTTATACACCCCTGTGGCCTATGGCTACACCTTC. V and J are TRBV7-9 and TRBJ1-2; the D is unclear. Germline-derived CDR1 and CDR2 are SEHNR and FQNEAQ (reference sequence). The CDR3 contains 15 residues. With 2 bases removed from V and 4 bases from J, the gap between germline ends came to 14 bases.